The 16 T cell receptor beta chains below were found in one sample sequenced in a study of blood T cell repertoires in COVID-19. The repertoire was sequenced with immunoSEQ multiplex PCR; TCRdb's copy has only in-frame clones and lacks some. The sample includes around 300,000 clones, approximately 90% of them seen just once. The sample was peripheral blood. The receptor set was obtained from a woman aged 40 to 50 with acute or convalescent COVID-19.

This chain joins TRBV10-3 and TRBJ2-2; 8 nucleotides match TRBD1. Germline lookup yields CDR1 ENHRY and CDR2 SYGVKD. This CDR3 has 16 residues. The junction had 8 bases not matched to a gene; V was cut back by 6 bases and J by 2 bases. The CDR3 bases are TGTGCCATCAGCAGATCCGGGACAGGCAACACCGGGGAGCTGTTTTTT. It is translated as CAISRSGTGNTGELFF.

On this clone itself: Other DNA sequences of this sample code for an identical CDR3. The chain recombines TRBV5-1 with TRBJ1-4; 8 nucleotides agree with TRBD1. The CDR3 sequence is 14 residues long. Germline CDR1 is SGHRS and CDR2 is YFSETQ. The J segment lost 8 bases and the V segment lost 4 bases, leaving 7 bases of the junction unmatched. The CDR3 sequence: CASSLGQGGEKLFF. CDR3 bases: TGCGCCAGCAGCCTTGGACAGGGAGGAGAAAAACTGTTTTTT. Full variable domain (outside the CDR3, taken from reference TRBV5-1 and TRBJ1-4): KAGVTQTPRYLIKTRGQQVTLSCSPISGHRSVSWYQQTPGQGLQFLFEYFSETQRNKGNFPGRFSGRQFSNSRSEMNVSTLELGDSALYLCASSLGQGGEKLFFGSGTQLSVL.

CDR3 in amino acids: CASSEGGGSNYEQFF. CDR3 DNA: TGTGCCAGCAGTGAAGGTGGGGGCAGTAATTATGAGCAGTTCTTC. The chain employs TRBV2 and TRBJ2-1; TRBD1 might be the D (6 bases). CDR3 length: 15 amino acids. Trimming took off 1 base at V and 8 bases at J, with 15 bases between the two ends. CDR1 is SNHLY, CDR2 FYNNEI, per germline.

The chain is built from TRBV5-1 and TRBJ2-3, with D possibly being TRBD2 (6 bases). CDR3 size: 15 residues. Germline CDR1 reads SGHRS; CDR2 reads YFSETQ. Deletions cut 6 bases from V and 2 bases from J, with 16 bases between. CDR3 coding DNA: TGCGCCAGCAACGTGGTAGCGGCCCACACAGATACGCAGTATTTT. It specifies CASNVVAAHTDTQYF.

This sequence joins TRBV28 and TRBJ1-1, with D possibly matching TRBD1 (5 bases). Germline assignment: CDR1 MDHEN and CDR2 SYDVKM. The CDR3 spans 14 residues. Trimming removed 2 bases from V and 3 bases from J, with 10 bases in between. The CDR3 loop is CASSLAGRDTEAFF. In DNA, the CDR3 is TGTGCCAGCAGTTTAGCAGGGAGGGACACTGAAGCTTTCTTT.

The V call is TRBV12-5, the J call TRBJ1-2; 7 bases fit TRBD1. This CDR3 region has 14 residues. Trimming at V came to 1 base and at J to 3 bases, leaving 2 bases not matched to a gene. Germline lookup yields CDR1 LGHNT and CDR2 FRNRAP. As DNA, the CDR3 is TGTGCTAGTGGTTTGGGCAGGGGGGACTATGGCTACACCTTC. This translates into CASGLGRGDYGYTF.

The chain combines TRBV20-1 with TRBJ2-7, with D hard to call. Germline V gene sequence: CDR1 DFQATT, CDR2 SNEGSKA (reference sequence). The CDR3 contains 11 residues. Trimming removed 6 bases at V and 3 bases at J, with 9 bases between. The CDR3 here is CSARSGYEQYV. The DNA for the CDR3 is TGCAGTGCCCGTTCCGGCTACGAGCAGTACGTC.

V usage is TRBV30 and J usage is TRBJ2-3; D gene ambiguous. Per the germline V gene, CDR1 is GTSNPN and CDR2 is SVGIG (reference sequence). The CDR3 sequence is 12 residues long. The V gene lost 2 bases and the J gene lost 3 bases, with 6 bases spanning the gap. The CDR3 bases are TGTGCCTGGAGTAGACAAACAGATACGCAGTATTTT. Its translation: CAWSRQTDTQYF. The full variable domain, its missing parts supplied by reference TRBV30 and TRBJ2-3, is SQTIHQWPATLVQPVGSPLSLECTVEGTSNPNLYWYRQAAGRGLQLLFYSVGIGQISSEVPQNLSASRPQDRQFILSSKKLLLSDSGFYLCAWSRQTDTQYFGPGTRLTVL.

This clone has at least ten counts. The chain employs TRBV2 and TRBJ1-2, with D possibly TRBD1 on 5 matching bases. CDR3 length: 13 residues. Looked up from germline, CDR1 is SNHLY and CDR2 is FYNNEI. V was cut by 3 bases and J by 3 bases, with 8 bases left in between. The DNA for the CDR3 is TGTGCCAGCAGTGAGGGGCTTTACTATGGCTACACCTTC. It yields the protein CASSEGLYYGYTF.

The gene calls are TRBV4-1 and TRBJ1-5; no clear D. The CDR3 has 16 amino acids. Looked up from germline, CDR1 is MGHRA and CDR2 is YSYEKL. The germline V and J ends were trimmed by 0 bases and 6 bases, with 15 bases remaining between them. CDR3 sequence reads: CASSQDRGGRRQPQHF. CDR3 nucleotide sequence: TGCGCCAGCAGCCAAGATCGAGGAGGGAGGCGTCAGCCCCAGCATTTT.

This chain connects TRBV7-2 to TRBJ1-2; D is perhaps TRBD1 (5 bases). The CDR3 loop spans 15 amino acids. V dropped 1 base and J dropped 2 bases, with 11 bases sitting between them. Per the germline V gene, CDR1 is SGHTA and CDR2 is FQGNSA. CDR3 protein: CASSLDPGSNYGYTF. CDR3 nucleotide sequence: TGTGCCAGCAGCTTAGATCCAGGGTCGAACTATGGCTACACCTTC.

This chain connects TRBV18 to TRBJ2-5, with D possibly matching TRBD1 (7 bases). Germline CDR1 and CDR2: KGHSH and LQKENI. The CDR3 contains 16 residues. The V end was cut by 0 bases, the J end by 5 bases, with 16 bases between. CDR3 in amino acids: CASSPPGTVAGETQYF. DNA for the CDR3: TGTGCCAGCTCACCACCTGGGACAGTGGCGGGGGAGACCCAGTACTTC.

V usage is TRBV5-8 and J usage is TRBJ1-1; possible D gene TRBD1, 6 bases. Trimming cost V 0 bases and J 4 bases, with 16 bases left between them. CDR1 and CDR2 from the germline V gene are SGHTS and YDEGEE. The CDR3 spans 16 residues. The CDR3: CASSLETWGLSTEAFF. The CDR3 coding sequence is TGTGCCAGCAGCTTGGAGACATGGGGGCTAAGCACTGAAGCTTTCTTT.

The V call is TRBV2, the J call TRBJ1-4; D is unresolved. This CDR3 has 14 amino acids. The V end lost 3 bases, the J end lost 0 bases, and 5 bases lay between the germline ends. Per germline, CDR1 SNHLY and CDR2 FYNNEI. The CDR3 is CASSDRTTNEKLFF. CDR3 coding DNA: TGTGCCAGCAGTGACAGAACAACTAATGAAAAACTGTTTTTT.

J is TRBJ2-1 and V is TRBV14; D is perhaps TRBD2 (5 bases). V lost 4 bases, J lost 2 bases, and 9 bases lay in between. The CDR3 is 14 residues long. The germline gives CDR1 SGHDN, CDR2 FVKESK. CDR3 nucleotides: TGTGCCAGCAGCCCACGGGGTACCTACAATGAGCAGTTCTTC. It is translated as CASSPRGTYNEQFF.

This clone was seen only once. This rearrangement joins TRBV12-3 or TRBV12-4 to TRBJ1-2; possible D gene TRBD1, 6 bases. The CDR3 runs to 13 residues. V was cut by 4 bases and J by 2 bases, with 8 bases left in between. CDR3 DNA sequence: TGTGCCAGCAGTTCCGGACAGAACTATGGCTACACCTTC. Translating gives CASSSGQNYGYTF.